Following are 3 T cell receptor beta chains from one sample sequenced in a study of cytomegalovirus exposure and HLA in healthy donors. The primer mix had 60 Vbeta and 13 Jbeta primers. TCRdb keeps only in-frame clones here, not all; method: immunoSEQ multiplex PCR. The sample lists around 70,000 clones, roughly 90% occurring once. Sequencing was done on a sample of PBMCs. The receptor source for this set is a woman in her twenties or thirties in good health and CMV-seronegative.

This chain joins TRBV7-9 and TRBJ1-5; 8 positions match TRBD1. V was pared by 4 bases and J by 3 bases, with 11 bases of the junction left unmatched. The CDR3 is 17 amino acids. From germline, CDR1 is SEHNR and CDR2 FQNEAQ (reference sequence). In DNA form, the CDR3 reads TGTGCCAGCAGCTCCCACTCCGGGACAGGACCCAATCAGCCCCAGCATTTT. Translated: CASSSHSGTGPNQPQHF.

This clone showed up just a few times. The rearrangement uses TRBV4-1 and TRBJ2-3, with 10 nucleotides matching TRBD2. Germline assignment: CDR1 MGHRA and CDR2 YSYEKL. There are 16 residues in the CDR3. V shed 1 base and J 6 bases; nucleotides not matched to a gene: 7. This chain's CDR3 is CASSQGRLAGVDTQYF. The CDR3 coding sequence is TGCGCCAGCAGCCAAGGTCGTCTAGCGGGAGTTGATACGCAGTATTTT.

The CDR3 spells CASSPDRDGYTF. The DNA for the CDR3 is TGTGCCAGCTCACCGGACAGAGATGGCTACACCTTC. This sequence joins TRBV18 and TRBJ1-2; perhaps TRBD1 as D (6 bases). This CDR3 contains 12 residues. Germline CDR1 KGHSH, CDR2 LQKENI. V lost 3 bases and J lost 6, with 8 bases in between.